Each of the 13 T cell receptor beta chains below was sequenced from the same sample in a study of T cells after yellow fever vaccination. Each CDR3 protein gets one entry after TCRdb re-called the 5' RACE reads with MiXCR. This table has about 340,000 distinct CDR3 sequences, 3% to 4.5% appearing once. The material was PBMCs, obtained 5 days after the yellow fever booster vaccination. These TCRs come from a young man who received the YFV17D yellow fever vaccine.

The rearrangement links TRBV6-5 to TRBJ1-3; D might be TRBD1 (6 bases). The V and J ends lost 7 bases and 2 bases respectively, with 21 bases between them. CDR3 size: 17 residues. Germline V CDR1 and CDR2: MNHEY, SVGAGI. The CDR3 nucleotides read TGTGCCAGCATCCCGGGACAAGGGGTGCTACCTGGAAACACCATATATTTT. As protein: CASIPGQGVLPGNTIYF.

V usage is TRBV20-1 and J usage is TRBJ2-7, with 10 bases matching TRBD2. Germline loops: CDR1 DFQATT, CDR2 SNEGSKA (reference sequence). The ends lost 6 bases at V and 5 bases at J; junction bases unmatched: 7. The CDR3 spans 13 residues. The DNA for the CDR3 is TGCAGTGCGTCGCTAGCGGGGGTACACGAGCAGTACTTC. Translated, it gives CSASLAGVHEQYF.

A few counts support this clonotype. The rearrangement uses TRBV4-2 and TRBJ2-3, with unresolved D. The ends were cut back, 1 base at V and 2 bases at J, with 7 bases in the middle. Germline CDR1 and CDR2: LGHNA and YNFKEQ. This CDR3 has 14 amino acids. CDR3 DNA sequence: TGTGCCAGCAGCCAAGGGTTTCCCACAGATACGCAGTATTTT. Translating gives CASSQGFPTDTQYF.

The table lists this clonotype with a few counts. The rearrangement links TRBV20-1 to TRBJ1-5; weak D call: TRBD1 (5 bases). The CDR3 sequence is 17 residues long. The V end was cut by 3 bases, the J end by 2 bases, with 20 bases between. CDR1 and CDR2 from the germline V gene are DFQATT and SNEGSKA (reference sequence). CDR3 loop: CSASQTLREFGNQPQHF. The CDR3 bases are TGCAGTGCTAGTCAGACCCTCAGGGAATTCGGCAATCAGCCCCAGCATTTT.

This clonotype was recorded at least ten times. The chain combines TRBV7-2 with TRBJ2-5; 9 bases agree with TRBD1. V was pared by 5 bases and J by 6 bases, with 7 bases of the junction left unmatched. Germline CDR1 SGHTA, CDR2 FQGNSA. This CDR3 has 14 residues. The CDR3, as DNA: TGTGCCAGCAGCCGGGACAGGGCTGGGAAGACCCAGTACTTC. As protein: CASSRDRAGKTQYF.

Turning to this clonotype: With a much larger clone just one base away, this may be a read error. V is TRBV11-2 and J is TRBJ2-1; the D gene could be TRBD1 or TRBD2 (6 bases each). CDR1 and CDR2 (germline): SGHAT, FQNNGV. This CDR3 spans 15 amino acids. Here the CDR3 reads CASSSGTLAYIEQFF. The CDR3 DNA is TGTGCCAGCAGCTCAGGGACACTAGCCTACATTGAGCAGTTCTTC.

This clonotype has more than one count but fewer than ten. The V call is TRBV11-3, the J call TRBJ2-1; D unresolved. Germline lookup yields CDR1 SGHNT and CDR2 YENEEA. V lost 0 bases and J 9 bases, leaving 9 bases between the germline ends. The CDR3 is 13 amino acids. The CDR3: CASSLESPGEQFF. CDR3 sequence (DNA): TGTGCCAGCAGCTTAGAGTCACCGGGTGAGCAGTTCTTC.

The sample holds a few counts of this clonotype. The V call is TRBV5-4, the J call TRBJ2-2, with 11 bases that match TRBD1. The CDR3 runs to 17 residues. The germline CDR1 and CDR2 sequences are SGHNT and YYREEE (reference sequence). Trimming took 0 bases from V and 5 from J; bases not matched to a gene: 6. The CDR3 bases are TGTGCCAGCAGCTTGGCGGGGACAGGGGGAAGAACCGGGGAGCTGTTTTTT. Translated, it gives CASSLAGTGGRTGELFF. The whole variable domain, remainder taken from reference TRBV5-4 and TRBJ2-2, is ETGVTQSPTHLIKTRGQQVTLRCSSQSGHNTVSWYQQALGQGPQFIFQYYREEENGRGNFPPRFSGLQFPNYSSELNVNALELDDSALYLCASSLAGTGGRTGELFFGEGSRLTVL.

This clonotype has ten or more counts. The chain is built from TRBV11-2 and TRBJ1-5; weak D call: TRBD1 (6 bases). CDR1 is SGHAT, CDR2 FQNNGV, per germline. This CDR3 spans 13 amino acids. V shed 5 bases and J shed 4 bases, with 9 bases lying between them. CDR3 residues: CASSEQGNQPQHF. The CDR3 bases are TGTGCCAGCAGCGAACAGGGAAATCAGCCCCAGCATTTT.

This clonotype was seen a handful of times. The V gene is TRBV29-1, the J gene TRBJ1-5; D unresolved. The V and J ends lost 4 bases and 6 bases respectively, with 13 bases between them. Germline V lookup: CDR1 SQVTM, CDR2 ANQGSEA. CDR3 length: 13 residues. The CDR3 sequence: CSVVVGDGQPQHF. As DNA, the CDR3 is TGCAGCGTTGTCGTAGGCGACGGTCAGCCCCAGCATTTT. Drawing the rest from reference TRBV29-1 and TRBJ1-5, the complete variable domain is SAVISQKPSRDICQRGTSLTIQCQVDSQVTMMFWYRQQPGQSLTLIATANQGSEATYESGFVIDKFPISRPNLTFSTLTVSNMSPEDSSIYLCSVVVGDGQPQHFGDGTRLSIL.

CDR3: CSVEAPGIKNEQFF. CDR3 in DNA: TGCAGCGTTGAAGCCCCGGGGATAAAAAATGAGCAGTTCTTC. The chain carries TRBV29-1 and TRBJ2-1; D might be TRBD2 (5 bases). Germline V gives CDR1 SQVTM, CDR2 ANQGSEA. V dropped 1 base and J dropped 7 bases, with 14 bases sitting between them. The CDR3 runs to 14 residues.

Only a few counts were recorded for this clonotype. The CDR3 loop reads CASSFVLGSGELFF. The CDR3 region has the DNA TGTGCCAGCAGTTTTGTTTTGGGCAGCGGGGAGCTGTTTTTT. The chain joins TRBV12-3 or TRBV12-4 to TRBJ2-2; D is uncertain. CDR3 length: 14 residues. V lost 3 bases to trimming and J lost 7 bases, with 12 bases between them.

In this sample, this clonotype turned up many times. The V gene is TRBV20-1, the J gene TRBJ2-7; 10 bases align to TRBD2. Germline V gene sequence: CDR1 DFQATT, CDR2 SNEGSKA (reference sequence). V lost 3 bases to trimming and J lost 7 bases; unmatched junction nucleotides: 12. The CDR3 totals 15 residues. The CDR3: CSARPGTSAEGEQYF. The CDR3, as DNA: TGCAGTGCTAGGCCAGGGACTAGCGCCGAGGGGGAGCAGTACTTC.